Presented here are 24 T cell receptor beta chains from one specimen sequenced in a study of a mutant IDH1 vaccine in newly diagnosed glioma. The time point here: baseline, week 1 (first vaccination visit). Sample treatment: pre-vaccination baseline after standard-of-care therapy. Clones were sequenced by immunoSEQ multiplex PCR, and TCRdb holds only the in-frame ones, with some missing. The sample lists about 88,000 clones, over 75% occurring once. The material sequenced was PBMCs, taken from a glioma patient treated with radiotherapy, temozolomide or both. Receptors were obtained from a man aged 35 to 55 with glioma. Some clones in this sample may be carry-over from other donors' samples.

The V and J genes are TRBV29-1 and TRBJ2-7, with TRBD2 matching 8 bases. Germline V CDR1 and CDR2: SQVTM, ANQGSEA. This CDR3 region has 17 residues. The V gene end was trimmed by 2 bases and the J gene end by 4 bases; junction bases not matched to a gene: 16. Here the CDR3 DNA reads TGCAGCGTTGAATTGGTCGAGAGCGAAGCGGGGGAGTACGAGCAGTACTTC. Translation gives CSVELVESEAGEYEQYF.

The CDR3 nucleotides read TGCGCCAGCAGCTTGGGGACAGGCCCCTACGAGCAGTACTTC. Amino acids: CASSLGTGPYEQYF. This chain joins TRBV5-1 and TRBJ2-7; 7 bases line up with TRBD1. The CDR3 totals 14 residues. Looked up from germline, CDR1 is SGHRS and CDR2 is YFSETQ. Germline trimming cut 0 bases from V and 2 bases from J; bases unmatched to any gene: 2.

V and J are TRBV5-1 and TRBJ1-1; no definite D call. Trimming removed 0 bases from V and 0 bases from J, with 9 bases in between. In germline, CDR1 is SGHRS, CDR2 YFSETQ. The length of the CDR3 is 15 residues. CDR3 residues: CASSLVPGMNTEAFF. The DNA of the CDR3 is TGCGCCAGCAGCTTGGTCCCGGGAATGAACACTGAAGCTTTCTTT.

The chain joins TRBV18 to TRBJ1-6; a weak D match, TRBD1 (5 bases). The V end lost 1 base, the J end lost 13 bases, and 17 bases lay between the germline ends. The V gene's germline CDR1 is KGHSH and CDR2 LQKENI. This CDR3 has 15 residues. This chain's CDR3 is CASSPQTVRGGPLHF. The CDR3, as DNA: TGTGCCAGCTCACCACAAACTGTCCGTGGGGGGCCCCTCCACTTT.

The chain employs TRBV2 and TRBJ2-6, with D hard to call. Trimming removed 5 bases from V and 0 bases from J, with 5 bases in between. This CDR3 region has 14 residues. In germline, CDR1 is SNHLY, CDR2 FYNNEI. The CDR3 coding sequence is TGTGCCAGCAGTTCCGTCTCTGGGGCCAACGTCCTGACTTTC. Protein product: CASSSVSGANVLTF.

This clone was detected once. The rearrangement links TRBV7-9 to TRBJ1-5; weak D call: TRBD1 (6 bases). Germline assignment: CDR1 SEHNR and CDR2 FQNEAQ (reference sequence). The CDR3 covers 15 residues. V lost 0 bases and J lost 3, with 9 bases in between. The CDR3 nucleotides are TGTGCCAGCAGCTTAGCAGTGGGGGCCAATCAGCCCCAGCATTTT. It specifies CASSLAVGANQPQHF.

This chain joins TRBV6-5 and TRBJ2-7; 8 bases are shared with TRBD2. J gave up 5 bases and V 2 bases, and 8 bases lay outside the gene matches. The CDR3 runs 15 residues. Germline lookup yields CDR1 MNHEY and CDR2 SVGAGI. The DNA for the CDR3 is TGTGCCAGCAGTTACCGGACGGGGGGGCCCCACGAGCAGTACTTC. As protein: CASSYRTGGPHEQYF.

J is TRBJ1-5 and V is TRBV10-3; TRBD1 might be the D (6 bases). Germline lookup yields CDR1 ENHRY and CDR2 SYGVKD. The CDR3 extends over 19 amino acids. V lost 0 bases and J lost 4, with 22 bases in between. The CDR3 sequence: CAISESRWAEPGTNQPQHF. CDR3 DNA sequence: TGTGCCATCAGTGAGTCGAGATGGGCTGAACCAGGGACAAATCAGCCCCAGCATTTT.

The V gene is TRBV5-4, the J gene TRBJ2-7, with D unclear. The germline V gene has CDR1 SGHNT and CDR2 YYREEE (reference sequence). The CDR3 totals 12 residues. V lost 3 bases and J 0 bases, leaving 4 bases between the germline ends. The CDR3 sequence: CASSSSSYEQYF. CDR3 nucleotide sequence: TGTGCCAGCAGCTCTAGCTCCTACGAGCAGTACTTC.

J is TRBJ2-7 and V is TRBV7-9; D could derive from TRBD1 or TRBD2 (5 bases each). Germline-derived CDR1 and CDR2 are SEHNR and FQNEAQ (reference sequence). The CDR3 extends over 14 amino acids. Between the trimmed V and J ends, which lost 5 bases and 2 bases, there was a span of 13 bases. CDR3 bases: TGTGCCAGCAGCGCACCGGGACGGACCTACGAGCAGTACTTC. It is translated as CASSAPGRTYEQYF.

The chain has TRBV18 and TRBJ1-6, with D unresolved. The V gene lost 2 bases and the J gene lost 6 bases, with 8 bases spanning the gap. CDR1 and CDR2 (germline): KGHSH, LQKENI. This CDR3 has 14 residues. CDR3 region: CASSPSGVNSPLHF. The CDR3 DNA is TGTGCCAGCTCACCATCAGGAGTTAATTCACCCCTCCACTTT.

By proportion, this clone is medium-sized. V is TRBV6-5 and J is TRBJ2-2; D may be TRBD2 (5 bases). V dropped 0 bases and J dropped 7 bases, with 15 bases sitting between them. Germline lookup yields CDR1 MNHEY and CDR2 SVGAGI. The CDR3 runs 16 residues. The CDR3 DNA reads as TGTGCCAGCAGTTACTCCCCTAGCAGCGAGATCGGGGAGCTGTTTTTT. It codes for CASSYSPSSEIGELFF.

V usage is TRBV14 and J usage is TRBJ1-2; 9 nucleotides agree with TRBD1. The CDR3 is made up of 14 amino acids. The germline V gene has CDR1 SGHDN and CDR2 FVKESK. V shed 6 bases and J 4 bases; nucleotides not matched to a gene: 6. The CDR3 sequence is CASSRTGGPYGYTF. The CDR3 nucleotides read TGTGCCAGCAGTCGAACAGGGGGCCCCTATGGCTACACCTTC.

The V and J genes are TRBV6-5 and TRBJ1-5; 7 nucleotides agree with TRBD1. The CDR3 consists of 15 residues. The germline V gene encodes CDR1 MNHEY and CDR2 SVGAGI. The junction had 5 bases not matched to a gene; V was cut back by 4 bases and J by 2 bases. CDR3 sequence reads: CASSSGTVGNQPQHF. In DNA, the CDR3 is TGTGCCAGCAGTTCCGGGACAGTCGGCAATCAGCCCCAGCATTTT.

The chain carries TRBV19 and TRBJ2-7; no clear D gene. Trimming removed 4 bases at V and 2 bases at J, with 15 bases between. Germline-derived CDR1 and CDR2 are LNHDA and SQIVND (reference sequence). The CDR3 consists of 15 residues. The CDR3 DNA reads as TGTGCCAGTAGTACCGACGCCGTCAACACCTACGAGCAGTACTTC. Encoded protein: CASSTDAVNTYEQYF.

The chain employs TRBV25-1 and TRBJ2-1, with 7 bases fitting TRBD2. V lost 3 bases to trimming and J lost 7 bases; unmatched junction nucleotides: 9. CDR1 is MGHDK, CDR2 SYGVNS, per germline. The CDR3 extends over 15 amino acids. DNA for the CDR3: TGTGCCAGCAGTGAGGGCGGGAGAGGGTGGAATGAGCAGTTCTTC. This sequence encodes CASSEGGRGWNEQFF.

The V gene is TRBV5-1, the J gene TRBJ2-2, with 10 bases fitting TRBD2. CDR1 is SGHRS and CDR2 is YFSETQ in the germline V gene. This CDR3 has 17 residues. J gave up 1 base and V 0 bases, and 3 bases lay outside the gene matches. The CDR3 DNA sequence: TGCGCCAGCAGCTTGGACCCTAGCGGGGGGAACACCGGGGAGCTGTTTTTT. Encoded protein: CASSLDPSGGNTGELFF.

The chain joins TRBV6-1 to TRBJ1-5; 7 bases map to TRBD1. V dropped 6 bases and J dropped 6; count of bases not matched to a gene: 5. CDR3 length: 13 residues. Germline CDR1 reads MNHNS; CDR2 reads SASEGT. CDR3 sequence reads: CASSATGAQPQHF. The CDR3 bases are TGTGCCAGCAGCGCTACAGGGGCTCAGCCCCAGCATTTT.

In this sample, this clone turned up once. Here the CDR3 reads CASSPGTGGANEKLFF. Here the CDR3 DNA reads TGTGCCAGCAGCCCCGGGACAGGGGGCGCGAATGAAAAACTGTTTTTT. The V and J genes are TRBV7-8 and TRBJ1-4; 12 bases line up with TRBD1. The CDR3 loop spans 16 amino acids. Trimming cost V 5 bases and J 5 bases; bases outside gene matches: 6. The germline CDR1 and CDR2 sequences are SGHVS and FQNEAQ.

The chain recombines TRBV2 with TRBJ1-5; 11 nucleotides align to TRBD1. CDR1 is SNHLY and CDR2 is FYNNEI in the germline V gene. The CDR3 is 15 amino acids. The V and J ends lost 5 bases and 8 bases, in that order; junction bases with no gene match: 8. This chain's CDR3 is CASSSGTGGKKPQHF. CDR3 in DNA: TGTGCCAGCAGTTCCGGGACAGGGGGTAAGAAGCCCCAGCATTTT.

The CDR3 region is CSVTAGTSASYYGYTF. The CDR3 DNA reads TGCAGCGTGACTGCCGGGACTTCGGCGAGTTACTATGGCTACACCTTC. The chain is built from TRBV29-1 and TRBJ1-2; the D gene is possibly TRBD1 (5 bases). Looked up from germline, CDR1 is SQVTM and CDR2 is ANQGSEA. This CDR3 is 16 amino acids long. The germline V and J ends were trimmed by 6 bases and 3 bases, with 23 bases remaining between them.

The chain joins TRBV6-6 to TRBJ1-5, with D unclear. Per the germline V gene, CDR1 is MNHNY and CDR2 is SVGAGI (reference sequence). This CDR3 has 12 amino acids. V lost 6 bases and J lost 7, with 10 bases in between. The CDR3 coding sequence is TGTGCCAGCAGATTGGTTGGGCAGCCCCAGCATTTT. Encoded protein: CASRLVGQPQHF.

V gene TRBV30 combines with J gene TRBJ1-2; D unresolved. The CDR3 spans 12 residues. Germline CDR1 and CDR2: GTSNPN and SVGIG (reference sequence). Trimming cost V 0 bases and J 4 bases, with 6 bases left between them. In DNA form, the CDR3 reads TGTGCCTGGAGTGTAGGTGGCTATGGCTACACCTTC. Its protein is CAWSVGGYGYTF.

This chain connects TRBV2 to TRBJ1-3; D call uncertain. The length of the CDR3 is 14 residues. CDR1 and CDR2 from the germline V gene are SNHLY and FYNNEI. V was cut by 10 bases and J by 1 base, with 14 bases left in between. CDR3 sequence (DNA): TGTGCCAACTCAGCCCTCGGGTCTGGAAACACCATATATTTT. Protein product: CANSALGSGNTIYF.